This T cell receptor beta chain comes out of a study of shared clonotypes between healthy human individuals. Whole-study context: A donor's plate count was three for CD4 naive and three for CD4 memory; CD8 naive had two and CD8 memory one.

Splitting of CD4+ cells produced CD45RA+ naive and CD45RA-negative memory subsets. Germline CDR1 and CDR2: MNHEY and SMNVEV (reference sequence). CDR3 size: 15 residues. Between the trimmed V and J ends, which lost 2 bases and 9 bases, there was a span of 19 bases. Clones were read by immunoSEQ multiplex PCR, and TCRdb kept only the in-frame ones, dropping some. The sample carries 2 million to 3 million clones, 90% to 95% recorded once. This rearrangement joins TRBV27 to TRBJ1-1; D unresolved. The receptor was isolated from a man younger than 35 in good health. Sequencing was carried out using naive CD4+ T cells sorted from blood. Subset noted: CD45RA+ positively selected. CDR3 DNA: TGTGCCAGCAGTTTAAGTACGAACCTCGGATCCCAAGCTTTCTTT. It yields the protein CASSLSTNLGSQAFF.